The T cell receptor (beta chain) under discussion was sequenced for a study of cytomegalovirus exposure and HLA in healthy donors. Produced via immunoSEQ multiplex PCR; TCRdb's table is partial and in-frame only. The sample records 150,000 to 200,000 clones, roughly 89% being singletons. Findings of the study overall: Most TCR sequences were uncommon, yet certain public TCRs appeared in many donors. As confirmed in vitro, three CMV-associated chains were specific for CMV antigens. Associated with cytomegalovirus, according to the listing, were around 160 TCR beta chains.

This CDR3 has 17 amino acids. V dropped 5 bases and J dropped 8; count of bases not matched to a gene: 16. CDR1 WNHNN and CDR2 SYGVQD come from the germline V gene (reference sequence). As regards this clone: The antigen is undetermined.

The clonotype originates from a woman aged 30 to 39 in good health and CMV-seronegative. The sequencing input was PBMCs. V is TRBV10-1 and J is TRBJ2-1; 9 bases match TRBD2. CDR3 bases: TGCGCCAGCAGTAAGATCGTGCGGGGGGGCCGTTCGGATGAGCAGTTCTTC. It yields the protein CASSKIVRGGRSDEQFF.